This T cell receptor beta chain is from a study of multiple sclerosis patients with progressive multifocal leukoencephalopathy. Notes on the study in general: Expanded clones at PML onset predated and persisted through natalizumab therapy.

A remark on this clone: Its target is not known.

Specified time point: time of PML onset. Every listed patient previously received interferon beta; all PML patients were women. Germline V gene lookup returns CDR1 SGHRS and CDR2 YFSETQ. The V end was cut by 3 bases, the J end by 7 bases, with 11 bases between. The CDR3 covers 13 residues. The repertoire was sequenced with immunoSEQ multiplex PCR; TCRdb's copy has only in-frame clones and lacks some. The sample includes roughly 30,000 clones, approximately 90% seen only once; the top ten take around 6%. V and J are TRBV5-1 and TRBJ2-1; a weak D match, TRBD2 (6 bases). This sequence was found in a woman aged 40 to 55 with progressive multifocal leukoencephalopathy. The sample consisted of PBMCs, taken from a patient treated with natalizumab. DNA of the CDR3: TGCGCCAGCAGCTCCTGGAGGGCGAATGAGCAGTTCTTC. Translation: CASSSWRANEQFF.